The rows below give T cell receptor beta chains drawn from one sample of a study of blood T cells in healthy people across ages. A single record per CDR3 protein comes from TCRdb applying MiXCR to the 5' RACE reads. There are about 730,000 distinct CDR3 sequences in the sample; approximately 39% occur only once, and around a fifth lies in the top ten. Sequencing was carried out using blood. Receptors were obtained from a woman aged 55-69 years in good health. CDR3s include the opening cysteine and the closing phenylalanine or tryptophan. D genes are given only for firm matches. Size is omitted from some rows. Given values are once, few, many or a class for expanded clones.

d_gene: TRBD2
j_gene: TRBJ2-1
abundance: many
v_gene: TRBV7-3
CDR3nt: TGTGCCAGCAGCATGACTAGCGGGTATCACAATGAGCAGTTCTTC
CDR3aa: CASSMTSGYHNEQFF

d_gene: TRBD2
j_gene: TRBJ2-7
abundance: .
v_gene: TRBV11-3
CDR3nt: TGTGCCAGCGGCCGGACTAGCGGCTACGAGCAGTACTTC
CDR3aa: CASGRTSGYEQYF

d_gene: .
j_gene: TRBJ1-2
abundance: few
v_gene: TRBV28
CDR3nt: TGTGCCAGCAGTTCACGGGATCGTGGCTACACCTTC
CDR3aa: CASSSRDRGYTF

d_gene: TRBD2
j_gene: TRBJ2-5
abundance: few
v_gene: TRBV7-9
CDR3nt: TGTTCCAGCACACGGGGGGGTGAGACCCAGTACTTC
CDR3aa: CSSTRGGETQYF

d_gene: .
j_gene: TRBJ1-5
abundance: .
v_gene: TRBV6-1
CDR3nt: TGTGCCAGCAGTGAAGCCACGGTTGGACAGCCCCAGCATTTT
CDR3aa: CASSEATVGQPQHF

d_gene: TRBD2
j_gene: TRBJ2-4
abundance: few
v_gene: TRBV6-6
CDR3nt: TGTGCCAGCTGGGGGCGCGGGGGGGCCGGCAAAAACATTCAGTACTTC
CDR3aa: CASWGRGGAGKNIQYF

d_gene: .
j_gene: TRBJ1-2
abundance: .
v_gene: TRBV29-1
CDR3nt: TGCAGCGTTACAAGACAGTCCTTTGAATATGGCTACACCTTC
CDR3aa: CSVTRQSFEYGYTF

d_gene: TRBD1
j_gene: TRBJ2-1
abundance: .
v_gene: TRBV6-1
CDR3nt: TGTGCCAGCAGAGACAGGGGGCCTAGGAATGAGCAGTTCTTC
CDR3aa: CASRDRGPRNEQFF

d_gene: .
j_gene: TRBJ2-7
abundance: once
v_gene: TRBV4-1
CDR3nt: TGCGCCAGCAGCCGGCTCCTACAGAGCTCCTACGAGCAGTACTTC
CDR3aa: CASSRLLQSSYEQYF

d_gene: TRBD2
j_gene: TRBJ2-3
abundance: .
v_gene: TRBV14
CDR3nt: TGTGCCAGCAGCCAAGCTCCGGGACTAGCGGGGGGTGATACGCAGTATTTT
CDR3aa: CASSQAPGLAGGDTQYF

d_gene: .
j_gene: TRBJ1-2
abundance: .
v_gene: TRBV5-5
CDR3nt: TGTGCCAGCAGCCTAGTGGACAGAAGTGGCTATGGCTACACCTTC
CDR3aa: CASSLVDRSGYGYTF

d_gene: .
j_gene: TRBJ1-1
abundance: .
v_gene: TRBV21-1
CDR3nt: TGTGCCAGCAGCACAGGGACAGGGGGCGTAGATACTGAAGCTTTCTTT
CDR3aa: CASSTGTGGVDTEAFF

d_gene: .
j_gene: TRBJ2-1
abundance: few
v_gene: TRBV20-1
CDR3nt: TGCAGTGAACGAGGGTGGGGAAATGAGCAGTTCTTC
CDR3aa: CSERGWGNEQFF

d_gene: .
j_gene: TRBJ2-1
abundance: few
v_gene: TRBV30
CDR3nt: TGTGCCGGGCGACCTCGGGACGGAGCCTACAATGAGCAGTTCTTC
CDR3aa: CAGRPRDGAYNEQFF

d_gene: TRBD1
j_gene: TRBJ1-2
abundance: .
v_gene: TRBV7-2
CDR3nt: TGTGCCAGCAGCGCCATGCAGGGGGTTCACTATGGCTACACCTTC
CDR3aa: CASSAMQGVHYGYTF

d_gene: .
j_gene: TRBJ2-5
abundance: .
v_gene: TRBV29-1
CDR3nt: TGCAGCGTAGGCAGTCTTTCGGTGGAGACCCAGTACTTC
CDR3aa: CSVGSLSVETQYF

d_gene: TRBD1
j_gene: TRBJ2-7
abundance: .
v_gene: TRBV7-9
CDR3nt: TGTGCCAGCCTAAGGGAAGCGGACAACAGGGGGGTTATAGCTTATTACGAGCAGTACTTC
CDR3aa: CASLREADNRGVIAYYEQYF

d_gene: TRBD2
j_gene: TRBJ2-1
abundance: few
v_gene: TRBV24-1
CDR3nt: TGTGCCACCAGTGCCACCGGGACTAGCGCGGACAATGAGCAGTTCTTC
CDR3aa: CATSATGTSADNEQFF

d_gene: TRBD1
j_gene: TRBJ2-3
abundance: few
v_gene: TRBV7-3
CDR3nt: TGTGCCAGCAGCTTGACGACAGGGGCAAGCACAGATACGCAGTATTTT
CDR3aa: CASSLTTGASTDTQYF

d_gene: .
j_gene: TRBJ1-5
abundance: .
v_gene: TRBV29-1
CDR3nt: TGCAGCGTTGCCCTAGACAGTGGATCTCAGCCCCAGCATTTT
CDR3aa: CSVALDSGSQPQHF

d_gene: .
j_gene: TRBJ2-1
abundance: .
v_gene: TRBV6-4
CDR3nt: TGTGCCAGCAGTGATGGGGCTAGCTCCTACAATGAGCAGTTCTTC
CDR3aa: CASSDGASSYNEQFF

d_gene: TRBD1
j_gene: TRBJ2-5
abundance: .
v_gene: TRBV12-3/TRBV12-4
CDR3nt: TGTGCCAGCAGTCCGGACAGGGGGTCTTGGTACCAAGAGACCCAGTACTTC
CDR3aa: CASSPDRGSWYQETQYF

d_gene: TRBD2
j_gene: TRBJ2-3
abundance: .
v_gene: TRBV4-3
CDR3nt: TGCGCCAGCAGCCAAGATAGAAGCGGGAGGCTCGGGGATACGCAGTATTTT
CDR3aa: CASSQDRSGRLGDTQYF

d_gene: TRBD1
j_gene: TRBJ1-1
abundance: .
v_gene: TRBV5-6
CDR3nt: TGTGCCAGCAGCTGGGGACAGGGGGCGCTGGGCACTGAAGCTTTCTTT
CDR3aa: CASSWGQGALGTEAFF

d_gene: .
j_gene: TRBJ2-5
abundance: .
v_gene: TRBV5-1
CDR3nt: TGCGCCAGCAGCTTAGGCACCCACGGCAATGAGCAGTACTTC
CDR3aa: CASSLGTHGNEQYF

d_gene: .
j_gene: TRBJ2-3
abundance: .
v_gene: TRBV20-1
CDR3nt: TGCAGTGCCGGAGAGGCACGCGTTGGAAGCACAGATACGCAGTATTTT
CDR3aa: CSAGEARVGSTDTQYF

d_gene: TRBD2
j_gene: TRBJ2-7
abundance: .
v_gene: TRBV28
CDR3nt: TGTGCCAGCAGTGAACCCTCGGGACTAGCTTTAAAATACGAGCAGTACTTC
CDR3aa: CASSEPSGLALKYEQYF

d_gene: TRBD1
j_gene: TRBJ2-7
abundance: few
v_gene: TRBV27
CDR3nt: TGTGCCAGCAGTAACTCCGGGACAGCCCACGAGCAGTACTTC
CDR3aa: CASSNSGTAHEQYF

d_gene: TRBD2
j_gene: TRBJ2-7
abundance: few
v_gene: TRBV7-2
CDR3nt: TGTGCCAGCAGCTTAGCCGGGACTAGCGTCAACGAGCAGTACTTC
CDR3aa: CASSLAGTSVNEQYF

d_gene: .
j_gene: TRBJ1-2
abundance: few
v_gene: TRBV12-3/TRBV12-4
CDR3nt: TGTGCCAGCAGTTGGTCGGAGGGGCAGGATTATGGCTACACCTTC
CDR3aa: CASSWSEGQDYGYTF

d_gene: TRBD2
j_gene: TRBJ2-2
abundance: few
v_gene: TRBV9
CDR3nt: TGTGCCAGCAGCCGGGGACTAGCGGAATTGACCGGGGAGCTGTTTTTT
CDR3aa: CASSRGLAELTGELFF

d_gene: TRBD2
j_gene: TRBJ2-5
abundance: .
v_gene: TRBV4-2
CDR3nt: TGTGCCAGCAGCCAGGGAAGCGGGGGGGCCCGAGAGACCCAGTACTTC
CDR3aa: CASSQGSGGARETQYF

d_gene: .
j_gene: TRBJ1-2
abundance: .
v_gene: TRBV3-1
CDR3nt: TGTGCCAGCAGCCAAGAATTCCTACCACCTAACTATGGCTACACCTTC
CDR3aa: CASSQEFLPPNYGYTF

d_gene: .
j_gene: TRBJ1-5
abundance: few
v_gene: TRBV15
CDR3nt: TGTGCCACCAGCAGAGGAAGGAAAGGAGATTATAGCAATCAGCCCCAGCATTTT
CDR3aa: CATSRGRKGDYSNQPQHF

d_gene: .
j_gene: TRBJ2-7
abundance: once
v_gene: TRBV28
CDR3nt: TGTGCTAGCAGTTCTGCCGCGGGACACAATTTAGACGAGCAGTACTTC
CDR3aa: CASSSAAGHNLDEQYF

d_gene: TRBD1
j_gene: TRBJ2-7
abundance: many
v_gene: TRBV29-1
CDR3nt: TGCAGCTCAATTGGGACAGACCCCTACGAGCAGTACTTC
CDR3aa: CSSIGTDPYEQYF

d_gene: .
j_gene: TRBJ2-5
abundance: .
v_gene: TRBV6-4
CDR3nt: TGTGCCAGCAGCTGGGGGAGTACCTACAATGAGCAGTACTTC
CDR3aa: CASSWGSTYNEQYF

d_gene: TRBD1
j_gene: TRBJ2-7
abundance: .
v_gene: TRBV12-3/TRBV12-4
CDR3nt: TGTGCCAGCAGACCCGGGACAGCTAGCTACGAGCAGTACTTC
CDR3aa: CASRPGTASYEQYF